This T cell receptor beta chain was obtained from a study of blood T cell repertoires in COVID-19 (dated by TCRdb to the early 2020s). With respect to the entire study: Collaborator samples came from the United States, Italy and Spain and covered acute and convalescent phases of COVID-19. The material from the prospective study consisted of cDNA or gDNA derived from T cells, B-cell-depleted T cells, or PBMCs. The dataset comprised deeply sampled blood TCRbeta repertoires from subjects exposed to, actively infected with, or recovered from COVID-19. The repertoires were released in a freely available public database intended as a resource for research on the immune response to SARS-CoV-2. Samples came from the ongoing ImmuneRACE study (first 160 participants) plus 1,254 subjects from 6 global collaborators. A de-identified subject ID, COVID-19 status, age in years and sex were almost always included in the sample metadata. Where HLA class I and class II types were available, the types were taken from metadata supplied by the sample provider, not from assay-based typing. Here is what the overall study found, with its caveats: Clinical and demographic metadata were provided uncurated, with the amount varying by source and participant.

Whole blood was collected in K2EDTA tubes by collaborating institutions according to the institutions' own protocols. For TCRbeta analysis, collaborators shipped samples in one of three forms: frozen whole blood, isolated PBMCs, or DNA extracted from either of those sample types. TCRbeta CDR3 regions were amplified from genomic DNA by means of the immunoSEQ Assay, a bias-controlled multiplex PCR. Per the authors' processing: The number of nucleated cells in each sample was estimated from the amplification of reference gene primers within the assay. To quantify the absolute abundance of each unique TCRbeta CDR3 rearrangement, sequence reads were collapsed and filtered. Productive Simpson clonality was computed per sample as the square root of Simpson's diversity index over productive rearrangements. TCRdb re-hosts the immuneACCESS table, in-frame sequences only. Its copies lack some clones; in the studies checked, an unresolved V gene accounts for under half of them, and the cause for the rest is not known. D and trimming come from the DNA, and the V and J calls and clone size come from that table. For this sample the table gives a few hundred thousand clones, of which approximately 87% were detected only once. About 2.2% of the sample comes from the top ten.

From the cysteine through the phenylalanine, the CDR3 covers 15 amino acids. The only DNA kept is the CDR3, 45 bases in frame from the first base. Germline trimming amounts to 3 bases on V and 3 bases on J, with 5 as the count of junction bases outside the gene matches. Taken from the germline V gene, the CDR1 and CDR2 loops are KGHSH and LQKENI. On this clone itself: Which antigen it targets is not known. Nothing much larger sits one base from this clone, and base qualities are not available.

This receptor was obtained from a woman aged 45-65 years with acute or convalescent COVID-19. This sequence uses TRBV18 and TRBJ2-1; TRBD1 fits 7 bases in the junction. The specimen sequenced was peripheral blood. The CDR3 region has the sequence CASSPTGTVYNEQFF. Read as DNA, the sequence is TGTGCCAGCTCACCTACCGGGACAGTCTACAATGAGCAGTTCTTC.